These 5 T cell receptor beta chains were all obtained from the same sample, sequenced in a study of CD4 and CD8 cells across lung adenocarcinoma regions. TCRdb itself ran the PCR reads through MiXCR, one entry per CDR3 protein. The table includes some 8,000 distinct CDR3 sequences, around half detected once. The sequenced sample was CD8+ T cells from the center of a lung tumor. The receptors come from a female donor with lung adenocarcinoma. The CD4 and CD8 labels of this study may be unreliable.

With regard to this clonotype: One junction end disagrees with the germline gene, perhaps due to a read error. CDR3 bases: TGTGCCAGGGGCCTTGCGGGCGGTGACCCAGATACGCAGTATTTC. Protein: CARGLAGGDPDTQYF. This sequence joins TRBV7-9 and TRBJ2-3, with a weak D call TRBD2 (5 bases). Germline CDR1 is SEHNR and CDR2 is FQNEAQ (reference sequence). The CDR3 extends over 15 amino acids.

Comments on this clonotype: At one end the junction does not follow the germline gene, possibly because of a read error. The chain joins TRBV12-3 or TRBV12-4 to TRBJ2-4, with 7 positions matching TRBD2. This CDR3 spans 13 amino acids. The CDR3: CASSLGGVDIQSF. The CDR3 nucleotides are TGTGCCAGCAGTCTGGGGGGGGTGGACATTCAGTCCTTC.

The CDR3 protein is CASSLRRSKNTQYF. In nucleotides, the CDR3 is TGTGCCAGCAGCTTAAGGAGGAGCAAAAATACGCAGTATTTT. This sequence joins TRBV7-3 and TRBJ2-3, with a possible D match to TRBD2 (5 bases). Trimming took 1 base from V and 7 from J, leaving 12 bases between them. Looked up from germline, CDR1 is SGHTA and CDR2 is FQGTGA. This CDR3 spans 14 amino acids.

The rearrangement links TRBV4-1 to TRBJ1-6; D may be TRBD1 (5 bases). Germline lookup yields CDR1 MGHRA and CDR2 YSYEKL. Trimming pared 4 bases from V and 8 bases from J, leaving 15 bases between. CDR3 length equals 15 residues. The CDR3 DNA reads TGCGCCAGCAGCCGGGGCCAGGGAGACGATTCACCCCTCCACTTT. Translating it yields CASSRGQGDDSPLHF.

The chain is built from TRBV7-3 and TRBJ2-3; D is perhaps TRBD2 (5 bases). The J call is uncertain, as TRBJ2-7 better fits the DNA end. CDR3 size: 14 residues. Germline CDR1 SGHTA, CDR2 FQGTGA. The CDR3 reads CASTGSRSTDTQYF. Written as DNA, the CDR3 is TGTGCCAGCACGGGAAGCAGGAGCACAGATACGCAGTACTTC.